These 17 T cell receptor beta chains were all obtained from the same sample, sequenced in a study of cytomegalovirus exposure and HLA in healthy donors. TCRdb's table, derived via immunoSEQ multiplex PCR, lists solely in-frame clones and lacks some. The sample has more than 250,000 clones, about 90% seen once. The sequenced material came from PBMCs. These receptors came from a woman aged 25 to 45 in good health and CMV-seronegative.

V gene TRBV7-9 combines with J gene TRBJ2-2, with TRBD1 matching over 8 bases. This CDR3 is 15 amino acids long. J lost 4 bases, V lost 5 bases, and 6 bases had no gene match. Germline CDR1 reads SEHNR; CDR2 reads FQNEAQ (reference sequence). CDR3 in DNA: TGTGCCAGCAGCCATGGACAGGGTGTCACCGGGGAGCTGTTTTTT. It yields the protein CASSHGQGVTGELFF.

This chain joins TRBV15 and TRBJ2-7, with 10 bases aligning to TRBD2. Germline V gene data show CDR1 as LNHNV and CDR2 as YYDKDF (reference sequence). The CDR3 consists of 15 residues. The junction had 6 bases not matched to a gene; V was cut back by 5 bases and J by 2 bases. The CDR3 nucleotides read TGTGCCACCAGCCCAGGACTAGCGGCAACCTACGAGCAGTACTTC. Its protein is CATSPGLAATYEQYF.

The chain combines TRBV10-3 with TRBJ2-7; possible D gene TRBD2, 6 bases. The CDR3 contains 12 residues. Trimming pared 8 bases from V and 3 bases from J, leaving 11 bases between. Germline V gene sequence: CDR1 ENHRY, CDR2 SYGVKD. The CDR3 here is CAIGRENYEQYF. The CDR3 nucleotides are TGTGCCATCGGACGGGAGAACTACGAGCAGTACTTC.

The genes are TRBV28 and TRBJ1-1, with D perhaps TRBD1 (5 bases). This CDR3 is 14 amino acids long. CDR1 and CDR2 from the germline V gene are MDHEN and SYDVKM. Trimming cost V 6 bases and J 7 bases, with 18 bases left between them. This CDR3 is CASRDPRGMDEAFF. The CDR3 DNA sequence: TGTGCCAGCAGGGACCCGAGGGGAATGGATGAAGCTTTCTTT.

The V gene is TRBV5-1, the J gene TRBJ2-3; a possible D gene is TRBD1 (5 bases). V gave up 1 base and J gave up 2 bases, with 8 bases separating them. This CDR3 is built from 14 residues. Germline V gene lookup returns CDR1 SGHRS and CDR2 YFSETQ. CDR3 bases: TGCGCCAGCAGCTTGCAGGACAACACAGATACGCAGTATTTT. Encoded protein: CASSLQDNTDTQYF.

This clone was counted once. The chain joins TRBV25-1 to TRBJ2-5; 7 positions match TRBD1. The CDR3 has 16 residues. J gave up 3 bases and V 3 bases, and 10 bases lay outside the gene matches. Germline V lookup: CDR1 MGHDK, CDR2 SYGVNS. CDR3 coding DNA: TGTGCCAGCAGTGATCCATCCGGGACAGCCAAAGAGACCCAGTACTTC. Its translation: CASSDPSGTAKETQYF.

The CDR3 here is CATSRPGDQPQHF. The CDR3 DNA reads as TGTGCCACCAGCAGACCCGGGGATCAGCCCCAGCATTTT. The V gene is TRBV15, the J gene TRBJ1-5; no definite D call. Germline V lookup: CDR1 LNHNV, CDR2 YYDKDF (reference sequence). The CDR3 is made up of 13 amino acids. Trimming stripped 2 bases from V and 5 bases from J, with 7 bases between.

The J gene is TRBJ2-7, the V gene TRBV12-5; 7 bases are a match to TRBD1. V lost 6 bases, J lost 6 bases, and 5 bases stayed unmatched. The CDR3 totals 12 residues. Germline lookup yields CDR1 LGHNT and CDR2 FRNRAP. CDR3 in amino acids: CASGPDRAEQYF. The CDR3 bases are TGTGCTAGTGGGCCTGACAGGGCCGAGCAGTACTTC.

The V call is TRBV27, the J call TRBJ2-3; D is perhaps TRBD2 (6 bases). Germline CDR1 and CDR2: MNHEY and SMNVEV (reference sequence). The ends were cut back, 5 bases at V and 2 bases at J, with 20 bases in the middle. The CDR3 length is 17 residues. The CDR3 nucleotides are TGTGCCAGCAGTCCGAGTCTACTCCGGGAGCCCACAGATACGCAGTATTTT. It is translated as CASSPSLLREPTDTQYF.

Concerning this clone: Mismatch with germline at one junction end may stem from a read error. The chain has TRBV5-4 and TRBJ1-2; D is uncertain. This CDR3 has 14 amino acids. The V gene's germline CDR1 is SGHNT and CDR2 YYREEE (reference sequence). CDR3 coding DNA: TGTGCCAGCACCTTGGCATACGGGGATCATGGCTACACCTTC. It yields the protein CASTLAYGDHGYTF.

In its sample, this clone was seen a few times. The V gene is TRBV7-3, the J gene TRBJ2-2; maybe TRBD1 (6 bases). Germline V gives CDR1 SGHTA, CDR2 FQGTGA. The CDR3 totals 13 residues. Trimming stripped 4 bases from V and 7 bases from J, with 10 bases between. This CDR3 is CASSWGRGGELFF. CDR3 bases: TGTGCCAGCAGCTGGGGCAGGGGCGGGGAGCTGTTTTTT.

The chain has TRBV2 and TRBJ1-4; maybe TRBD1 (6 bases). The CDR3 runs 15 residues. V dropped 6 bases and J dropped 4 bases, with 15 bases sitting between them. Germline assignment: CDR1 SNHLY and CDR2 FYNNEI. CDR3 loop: CASRGSGAINEKLFF. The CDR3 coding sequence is TGTGCCAGCAGGGGGTCGGGGGCGATTAATGAAAAACTGTTTTTT. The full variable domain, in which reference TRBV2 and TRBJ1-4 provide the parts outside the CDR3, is EPEVTQTPSHQVTQMGQEVILRCVPISNHLYFYWYRQILGQKVEFLVSFYNNEISEKSEIFDDQFSVERPDGSNFTLKIRSTKLEDSAMYFCASRGSGAINEKLFFGSGTQLSVL.

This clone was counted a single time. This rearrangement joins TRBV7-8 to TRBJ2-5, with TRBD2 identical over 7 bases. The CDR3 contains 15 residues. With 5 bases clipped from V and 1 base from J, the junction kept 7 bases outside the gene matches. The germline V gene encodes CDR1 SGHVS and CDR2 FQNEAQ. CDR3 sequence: CASSGTLAAQETQYF. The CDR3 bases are TGTGCCAGCAGCGGCACGCTAGCGGCCCAAGAGACCCAGTACTTC. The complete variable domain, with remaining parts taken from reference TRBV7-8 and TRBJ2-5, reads GAGVSQSPRYKVAKRGQDVALRCDPISGHVSLFWYQQALGQGPEFLTYFQNEAQLDKSGLPSDRFFAERPEGSVSTLKIQRTQQEDSAVYLCASSGTLAAQETQYFGPGTRLLVL.

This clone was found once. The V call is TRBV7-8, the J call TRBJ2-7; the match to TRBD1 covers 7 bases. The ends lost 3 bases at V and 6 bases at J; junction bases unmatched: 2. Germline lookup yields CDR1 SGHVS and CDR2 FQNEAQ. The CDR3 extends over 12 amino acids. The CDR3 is CASSFHRGEQYF. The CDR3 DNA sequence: TGTGCCAGCAGCTTCCACAGGGGCGAGCAGTACTTC.

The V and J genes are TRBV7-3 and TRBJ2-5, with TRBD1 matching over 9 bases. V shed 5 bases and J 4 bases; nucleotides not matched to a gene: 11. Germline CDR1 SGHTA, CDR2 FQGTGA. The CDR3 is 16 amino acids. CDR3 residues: CASSPAGTGRGETQYF. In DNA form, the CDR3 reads TGTGCCAGCAGCCCTGCGGGGACAGGGAGGGGAGAGACCCAGTACTTC.

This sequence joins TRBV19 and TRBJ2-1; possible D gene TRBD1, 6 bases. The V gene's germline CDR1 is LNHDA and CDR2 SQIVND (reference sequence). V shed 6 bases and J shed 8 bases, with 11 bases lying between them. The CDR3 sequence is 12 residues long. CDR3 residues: CASSGKGDEQFF. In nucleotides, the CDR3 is TGTGCCAGTAGCGGGAAGGGGGATGAGCAGTTCTTC.

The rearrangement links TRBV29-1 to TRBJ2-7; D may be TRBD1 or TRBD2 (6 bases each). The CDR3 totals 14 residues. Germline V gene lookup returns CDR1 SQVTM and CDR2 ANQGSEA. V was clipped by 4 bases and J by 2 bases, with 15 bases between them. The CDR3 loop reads CSVVGVGGPYEQYF. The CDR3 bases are TGCAGCGTTGTGGGAGTGGGGGGCCCCTACGAGCAGTACTTC.